A selection of T cell receptor beta chains follows, all from one sample in a study of shared clonotypes between healthy human individuals. Method: immunoSEQ multiplex PCR; TCRdb's copy keeps in-frame clones and lacks some. The sample holds some 1,900,000 clones, just under 95% seen once. The sample taken for sequencing was naive CD8+ T cells sorted from blood. The receptors derive from a man aged 18 to 35 in good health. CDR3s leave out the opening cysteine and the closing phenylalanine or tryptophan. A D gene is named only where the DNA matches it firmly.

j_gene	d_gene	v_gene	CDR3aa
TRBJ2-7	TRBD1	TRBV28	ASSPPGQGMLEQY
TRBJ2-7	TRBD2	TRBV5-1	ASSLGERGGRYEQY
TRBJ2-7	-	TRBV28	ASSRDGYEQY
TRBJ2-7	-	TRBV11-2	ASSLGVAYEQY
TRBJ2-3	-	TRBV11-2	ASSFLAGTDTQY
TRBJ2-5	-	TRBV7-9	ASSPVEETQY
TRBJ2-5	-	TRBV19	ASSLQAGETQY
TRBJ2-7	-	TRBV18	ASSPDSDGSYEQY
TRBJ1-1	-	TRBV4-3	ASSPPGNTEAF
TRBJ1-4	-	TRBV25-1	ASSATVATNEKLF
TRBJ2-7	TRBD1	TRBV2	ASFSGTDFYEQY
TRBJ2-1	-	TRBV11-2	ASSLGGGSYNEQF
TRBJ2-7	-	TRBV5-1	ASSQPSGRVEFEQY
TRBJ2-7	-	TRBV11-2	ASSPPEDTFYEQY
TRBJ2-3	TRBD2	TRBV19	ASSASGPSTDTQY
TRBJ2-5	-	TRBV6-6	ASSYTQLQETQY
TRBJ2-1	-	TRBV18	ASSPPGGLSSYNEQF
TRBJ2-6	-	TRBV28	ASSGPVSGANVLT
TRBJ1-1	-	TRBV19	ASSIQAGEIGTEAF
TRBJ2-2	-	TRBV5-6	ASSLGGPGELF
TRBJ2-1	-	TRBV27	ASSLMLYNEQF
TRBJ2-1	-	TRBV21-1	ASSKEGLAGGPPNNEQF
TRBJ2-1	-	TRBV2	ASSELLAANEQF
TRBJ2-7	-	TRBV6-6	ASSYQGSTSYEQY
TRBJ1-2	-	TRBV6-6	ASSSTWSGYGYT
TRBJ1-6	-	TRBV5-1	ASSERLDFGSYNSPLH
TRBJ2-3	TRBD2	TRBV19	ASSTLTGLGGTDTQY
TRBJ2-3	TRBD1	TRBV6-6	ASSYWDRRTDTQY
TRBJ2-7	-	TRBV7-9	ASSLEHSSYEQY
TRBJ2-7	TRBD2	TRBV30	AWSVEAGGPYEQY
TRBJ1-3	TRBD1	TRBV5-6	ASSPGDRLSGNTIY
TRBJ2-5	TRBD1	TRBV11-2	ASSLTGGEETQY
TRBJ2-1	-	TRBV6-5	ASPGGQYEQF
TRBJ2-6	TRBD1	TRBV30	AWSWGQPGANVLT
TRBJ2-7	TRBD2	TRBV7-7	ASSLGPGLAGGPQDEQY
TRBJ2-7	TRBD1	TRBV5-4	ASSPRGSYEQY
TRBJ2-7	-	TRBV27	ASSLSPGETYEQY
TRBJ2-7	-	TRBV5-6	ASSSGGAHVYEQY
TRBJ2-7	-	TRBV9	ASSVGAGRYEQY
TRBJ1-1	-	TRBV5-4	ASSLEGNTEAF
TRBJ2-7	-	TRBV5-1	ASSLDRGGYEQY
TRBJ2-7	-	TRBV5-1	ASSLGQGRSYEQY
TRBJ2-7	-	TRBV11-2	ASSPGQLGYEQY
TRBJ1-1	-	TRBV7-9	ASSLEDPEAF
TRBJ2-3	-	TRBV4-2	ASSQDHTDTQY
TRBJ1-1	TRBD1	TRBV9	ASSPEDREAF
TRBJ1-1	-	TRBV6-5	ASSYSGESTEAF
TRBJ2-7	TRBD1	TRBV10-3	AVRDSGSYEQY
TRBJ2-7	-	TRBV6-5	ASSYGSGYEQY
TRBJ1-4	-	TRBV27	ASNDRSGKLF
TRBJ2-3	TRBD1	TRBV19	ASRTGTGGLDTQY